Given below is one T cell receptor beta chain in context. The data originate from a study of early T cells in non-severe SARS-CoV-2 infection. CDR1 SEHNR and CDR2 FQNEAQ come from the germline V gene (reference sequence). This CDR3 spans 15 amino acids. Trimming at V came to 4 bases and at J to 4 bases, leaving 6 bases not matched to a gene. TCRdb redid the calling of the 5' RACE reads with MiXCR, one entry per CDR3 protein. The table lists about 35,000 distinct CDR3 sequences, approximately 8% of them singletons, with over 10% in the top ten. Sequencing was performed on whole blood, taken at baseline. This clonotype was obtained from an adult who was a healthcare worker with PCR-confirmed SARS-CoV-2 infection or an uninfected control (not recorded which). The chain carries TRBV7-9 and TRBJ2-5; 10 positions agree with TRBD1. CDR3 coding DNA: TGTGCCAGCAGCTCTCTGACAGGGGGCGGAGAGACCCAGTACTTC. Translated, it gives CASSSLTGGGETQYF.